The next 30 T cell receptor beta chains were all read from a single sample in a study of blood T cell repertoires in COVID-19. The method was immunoSEQ multiplex PCR; TCRdb's version includes in-frame clones alone and lacks a portion of them. The table shows 250,000 to 350,000 clones, with about 85% occurring only once. Material for sequencing was PBMCs or T cells enriched from blood (not recorded which). These receptors all stem from a woman aged 45-60 years who had recovered from COVID-19.

This chain links TRBV2 with TRBJ1-1; no definite D call. The CDR3 contains 13 residues. In germline, CDR1 is SNHLY, CDR2 FYNNEI. V was cut by 7 bases and J by 0 bases, with 9 bases left in between. CDR3 bases: TGTGCCAGCAACCGACTAATGAACACTGAAGCTTTCTTT. It yields the protein CASNRLMNTEAFF.

This chain uses TRBV3-1 (or the pseudogene TRBV3-2) with TRBJ2-7, with 12 bases aligning to TRBD2. Germline CDR1 LGHDT, CDR2 YNNKEL (reference sequence). Trimming removed 4 bases from V and 4 bases from J; junction bases left unmatched: 5. This CDR3 contains 15 residues. CDR3 sequence (DNA): TGTGCCAGCAGCCCCAGACTAGCGGGAGTGTACGAGCAGTACTTC. Protein: CASSPRLAGVYEQYF.

CDR3 region: CASSYRGGASSTGELFF. In DNA, the CDR3 is TGTGCCAGCAGTTACAGAGGCGGGGCAAGCAGCACCGGGGAGCTGTTTTTT. The chain couples TRBV6-2 or TRBV6-3 to TRBJ2-2; D perhaps matches TRBD2 (6 bases). Deletions cut 2 bases from V and 4 bases from J, with 17 bases between. This CDR3 comprises 17 residues. Per germline, CDR1 MNHEY and CDR2 SVGEGT.

This chain links TRBV9 with TRBJ1-2; 9 bases are shared with TRBD1. The germline gives CDR1 SGDLS, CDR2 YYNGEE. The CDR3 consists of 14 residues. The V gene end was trimmed by 2 bases and the J gene end by 6 bases; junction bases not matched to a gene: 5. CDR3 sequence: CASSVGQGNNGYTF. The CDR3 DNA is TGTGCCAGCAGCGTCGGACAGGGGAACAATGGCTACACCTTC. Full variable domain (missing parts from reference TRBV9 and TRBJ1-2): DSGVTQTPKHLITATGQRVTLRCSPRSGDLSVYWYQQSLDQGLQFLIQYYNGEERAKGNILERFSAQQFPDLHSELNLSSLELGDSALYFCASSVGQGNNGYTFGSGTRLTVV.

The chain carries TRBV4-1 and TRBJ1-2; D unresolved. The germline CDR1 and CDR2 sequences are MGHRA and YSYEKL. V lost 0 bases to trimming and J lost 12 bases, with 17 bases between them. CDR3 length equals 14 residues. CDR3 region: CASSQEFNVRVDTF. The CDR3 DNA reads as TGCGCCAGCAGCCAAGAGTTTAACGTCCGGGTGGACACCTTC.

The genes are TRBV5-1 and TRBJ2-1, with a tentative D call TRBD2 (6 bases). This CDR3 contains 11 residues. CDR1 is SGHRS and CDR2 is YFSETQ in the germline V gene. The V and J ends lost 7 bases and 7 bases respectively, with 9 bases between them. CDR3 sequence reads: CASSGGNEQFF. The DNA for the CDR3 is TGCGCCAGCTCCGGGGGAAATGAGCAGTTCTTC.

CDR3: CASSQGIGAAGNTIYF. In DNA form, the CDR3 reads TGCGCCAGCAGCCAAGGCATAGGGGCGGCTGGAAACACCATATATTTT. This sequence joins TRBV4-1 and TRBJ1-3; D might be TRBD1 (5 bases). The CDR3 contains 16 residues. V lost 1 base and J 2 bases, leaving 12 bases between the germline ends. Germline V gives CDR1 MGHRA, CDR2 YSYEKL.

This chain links TRBV28 with TRBJ2-5; 9 nucleotides agree with TRBD1. CDR3 length: 14 amino acids. The V segment lost 6 bases and the J segment 5 bases; nucleotides outside the gene matches: 7. Germline CDR1 is MDHEN and CDR2 is SYDVKM. CDR3 in DNA: TGTGCCAGCAGAAGGACAGGGGCTAGGGAGACCCAGTACTTC. Protein sequence: CASRRTGARETQYF.

This clone was counted only a few times. The V call is TRBV2, the J call TRBJ1-2, with D tentatively TRBD1 (5 bases). CDR3 size: 14 residues. CDR1 and CDR2 from the germline V gene are SNHLY and FYNNEI. Trimming removed 3 bases at V and 6 bases at J, with 14 bases between. DNA of the CDR3: TGTGCCAGCAGTGACAGGGAAGTATACGATGGCTACACCTTC. As protein: CASSDREVYDGYTF.

The CDR3 here is CASSSDRGVYEQYF. CDR3 nucleotide sequence: TGTGCCAGCAGCTCGGACAGGGGAGTCTACGAGCAGTACTTC. The chain uses TRBV7-9 and TRBJ2-7; TRBD1 aligns across 9 bases. The J segment lost 3 bases and the V segment lost 4 bases, leaving 4 bases of the junction unmatched. The germline V gene has CDR1 SEHNR and CDR2 FQNEAQ (reference sequence). The CDR3 covers 14 residues. Full variable domain (outside the CDR3, taken from reference TRBV7-9 and TRBJ2-7): DTGVSQNPRHKITKRGQNVTFRCDPISEHNRLYWYRQTLGQGPEFLTYFQNEAQLEKSRLLSDRFSAERPKGSFSTLEIQRTEQGDSAMYLCASSSDRGVYEQYFGPGTRLTVT.

The chain recombines TRBV5-1 with TRBJ2-5, with D possibly being TRBD2 (7 bases). The CDR3 consists of 16 residues. Trimming shortened V by 1 base and J by 2 bases, and 15 bases separated the two germline ends. CDR1 and CDR2 from the germline V gene are SGHRS and YFSETQ. The DNA of the CDR3 is TGCGCCAGCAGCTTGAGTCGGGGGGCGAGGCAAGAGACCCAGTACTTC. Translated, it gives CASSLSRGARQETQYF.

The J gene is TRBJ1-2, the V gene TRBV28, with D unresolved. The CDR3 has 13 amino acids. V lost 4 bases, J lost 6 bases, and 12 bases lay in between. Germline loops: CDR1 MDHEN, CDR2 SYDVKM. DNA for the CDR3: TGTGCCAGCAGTTCAACCCGGGGTAATGGCTACACCTTC. This encodes CASSSTRGNGYTF.

J is TRBJ2-1 and V is TRBV5-1; maybe TRBD1 (5 bases). The CDR3 loop spans 16 amino acids. Trimming took 0 bases from V and 7 from J, leaving 17 bases between them. The V gene's germline CDR1 is SGHRS and CDR2 YFSETQ. CDR3 in DNA: TGCGCCAGCAGCTTGGCCGACAGATCCTTGGGGAATGAGCAGTTCTTC. Amino acids: CASSLADRSLGNEQFF. Supplemented by reference TRBV5-1 and TRBJ2-1, the full variable domain reads KAGVTQTPRYLIKTRGQQVTLSCSPISGHRSVSWYQQTPGQGLQFLFEYFSETQRNKGNFPGRFSGRQFSNSRSEMNVSTLELGDSALYLCASSLADRSLGNEQFFGPGTRLTVL.

The CDR3 sequence: CASSLGQGVSQPQHF. CDR3 DNA sequence: TGTGCCAGCTCACTGGGACAGGGTGTCAGTCAGCCCCAGCATTTT. The V and J genes are TRBV18 and TRBJ1-5, with 9 bases matching TRBD1. In germline, CDR1 is KGHSH, CDR2 LQKENI. Germline trimming cut 4 bases from V and 6 bases from J; bases unmatched to any gene: 7. The CDR3 runs 15 residues.

The chain uses TRBV7-9 and TRBJ1-6, with a possible D match to TRBD1 (5 bases). The CDR3 is 12 residues long. In germline, CDR1 is SEHNR, CDR2 FQNEAQ (reference sequence). Between the trimmed V and J ends, which lost 6 bases and 8 bases, there was a span of 8 bases. Here the CDR3 reads CASRQEHSPLHF. DNA of the CDR3: TGTGCCAGCAGACAGGAACATTCACCCCTCCACTTT.

The rearrangement uses TRBV5-1 and TRBJ1-2; 9 nucleotides match TRBD1. The CDR3 contains 14 residues. The V gene's germline CDR1 is SGHRS and CDR2 YFSETQ. The V segment lost 9 bases and the J segment 0 bases; nucleotides outside the gene matches: 6. In DNA form, the CDR3 reads TGCGCCACTAGTACAGGGGGCCCTAACTATGGCTACACCTTC. It yields the protein CATSTGGPNYGYTF.

The gene calls are TRBV18 and TRBJ2-7; 8 bases are a match to TRBD1. This CDR3 comprises 15 residues. The V and J ends lost 2 bases and 5 bases, in that order; junction bases with no gene match: 8. Germline CDR1 is KGHSH and CDR2 is LQKENI. The CDR3 region has the DNA TGTGCCAGCTCACCATTGGACAGGGCCACGAACGAGCAGTACTTC. This translates into CASSPLDRATNEQYF. Complete variable domain (other parts from reference TRBV18 and TRBJ2-7): NAGVMQNPRHLVRRRGQEARLRCSPMKGHSHVYWYRQLPEEGLKFMVYLQKENIIDESGMPKERFSAEFPKEGPSILRIQQVVRGDSAAYFCASSPLDRATNEQYFGPGTRLTVT.

This chain connects TRBV28 to TRBJ1-2; 7 bases line up with TRBD1. Germline assignment: CDR1 MDHEN and CDR2 SYDVKM. Germline trimming cut 6 bases from V and 9 bases from J; bases unmatched to any gene: 13. CDR3 length: 14 amino acids. The CDR3 spells CASSSSGQRGSYTF. DNA for the CDR3: TGTGCCAGCAGCTCCTCGGGACAGCGTGGAAGCTACACCTTC.

The V call is TRBV4-1, the J call TRBJ1-1; 9 nucleotides agree with TRBD1. The CDR3 consists of 17 residues. The V segment lost 3 bases and the J segment 5 bases; nucleotides outside the gene matches: 13. Germline CDR1 MGHRA, CDR2 YSYEKL. CDR3 amino acids: CASSQAGQGRRGTEAFF. As DNA, the CDR3 is TGCGCCAGCAGCCAGGCGGGACAGGGCCGACGAGGGACTGAAGCTTTCTTT.

V usage is TRBV19 and J usage is TRBJ1-5; 7 nucleotides align to TRBD1. Germline CDR1 LNHDA, CDR2 SQIVND (reference sequence). After removal of 2 bases from V and 4 bases from J, the junction contained 8 bases not matched to a gene. The CDR3 contains 16 residues. The CDR3 nucleotides are TGTGCCAGTAGTATAAAGAGGCGACAGGGTAATCAGCCCCAGCATTTT. Its translation is CASSIKRRQGNQPQHF.

V gene TRBV9 combines with J gene TRBJ2-3, with a tentative D call TRBD2 (5 bases). V lost 4 bases to trimming and J lost 1 base, with 16 bases between them. The CDR3 extends over 16 amino acids. The germline CDR1 and CDR2 sequences are SGDLS and YYNGEE. The CDR3 DNA is TGTGCCAGCAGCAAACGGACTCGCCTCGGCACAGATACGCAGTATTTT. It is translated as CASSKRTRLGTDTQYF. Variable domain in full (rest from reference TRBV9 and TRBJ2-3): DSGVTQTPKHLITATGQRVTLRCSPRSGDLSVYWYQQSLDQGLQFLIQYYNGEERAKGNILERFSAQQFPDLHSELNLSSLELGDSALYFCASSKRTRLGTDTQYFGPGTRLTVL.

This chain links TRBV11-3 with TRBJ2-3; no firm D call. Germline CDR1 and CDR2: SGHNT and YENEEA. Trimming took 0 bases from V and 3 from J, leaving 4 bases between them. The CDR3 runs to 13 residues. CDR3 sequence: CASSLDHTDTQYF. For the CDR3, the DNA is TGTGCCAGCAGCTTAGATCATACAGATACGCAGTATTTT.

The chain couples TRBV5-1 to TRBJ2-1; 9 nucleotides line up with TRBD2. The CDR3 sequence is 17 residues long. Germline V gene lookup returns CDR1 SGHRS and CDR2 YFSETQ. V was pared by 4 bases and J by 4 bases, with 12 bases of the junction left unmatched. CDR3 sequence (DNA): TGCGCCAGCAGCCCGTCGACTAGCGGAATCACATACAATGAGCAGTTCTTC. It codes for CASSPSTSGITYNEQFF.

The chain carries TRBV5-1 and TRBJ2-1, with D possibly TRBD1 on 6 matching bases. CDR1 SGHRS and CDR2 YFSETQ come from the germline V gene. The V end was cut by 4 bases, the J end by 3 bases, with 11 bases between. The CDR3 totals 14 residues. CDR3 sequence (DNA): TGCGCCAGCAGCCTACGGACAGACTACAATGAGCAGTTCTTC. Protein product: CASSLRTDYNEQFF.

V is TRBV7-9 and J is TRBJ1-2; tentative D call: TRBD1 (5 bases). The germline CDR1 and CDR2 sequences are SEHNR and FQNEAQ (reference sequence). The CDR3 has 14 residues. The ends were cut back, 1 base at V and 9 bases at J, with 15 bases in the middle. CDR3 nucleotide sequence: TGTGCCAGCAGCTTAGAGGGGATTTGGGATCGCTACACCTTC. Translated: CASSLEGIWDRYTF.

This rearrangement joins TRBV30 to TRBJ2-7; D is perhaps TRBD2 (5 bases). This CDR3 has 14 amino acids. The germline gives CDR1 GTSNPN, CDR2 SVGIG (reference sequence). Trimming left V 3 bases short and J 2 bases short, with 14 bases between. The CDR3 DNA sequence: TGTGCCTGGAGGAGCAGGACTGAAGCCTACGAGCAGTACTTC. Translated, it gives CAWRSRTEAYEQYF.

The V call is TRBV14, the J call TRBJ1-4; D is perhaps TRBD1 (6 bases). Deletions cut 4 bases from V and 5 bases from J, with 8 bases between. The CDR3 is 13 amino acids. Germline loops: CDR1 SGHDN, CDR2 FVKESK. CDR3 sequence (DNA): TGTGCCAGCAGCCGGGGACAAAATGAAAAACTGTTTTTT. It translates to CASSRGQNEKLFF.

The chain recombines TRBV29-1 with TRBJ1-2, with 8 positions matching TRBD1. V shed 7 bases, J shed 8 bases, and the junction held 6 bases outside the gene matches. The CDR3 extends over 11 amino acids. CDR1 is SQVTM and CDR2 is ANQGSEA in the germline V gene. CDR3 nucleotides: TGCAGCGGTTGGACAGGGATCGGCTACACCTTC. Protein product: CSGWTGIGYTF.

The CDR3 loop is CASSKGTSGTPINEQFF. CDR3 nucleotides: TGTGCCAGCAGTAAAGGGACTAGCGGCACACCCATAAATGAGCAGTTCTTC. The chain has TRBV6-1 and TRBJ2-1, with TRBD2 matching 11 bases. The germline V gene encodes CDR1 MNHNS and CDR2 SASEGT. The ends lost 5 bases at V and 7 bases at J; junction bases unmatched: 13. The CDR3 length is 17 residues.

The chain couples TRBV6-2 or TRBV6-3 to TRBJ1-1; D remains ambiguous. The CDR3 runs to 14 residues. CDR1 and CDR2 (germline): MNHEY, SVGEGT. V shed 4 bases and J shed 0 bases, with 9 bases lying between them. This chain's CDR3 is CASSWRQLNTEAFF. DNA for the CDR3: TGTGCCAGCAGTTGGCGGCAGTTGAACACTGAAGCTTTCTTT.